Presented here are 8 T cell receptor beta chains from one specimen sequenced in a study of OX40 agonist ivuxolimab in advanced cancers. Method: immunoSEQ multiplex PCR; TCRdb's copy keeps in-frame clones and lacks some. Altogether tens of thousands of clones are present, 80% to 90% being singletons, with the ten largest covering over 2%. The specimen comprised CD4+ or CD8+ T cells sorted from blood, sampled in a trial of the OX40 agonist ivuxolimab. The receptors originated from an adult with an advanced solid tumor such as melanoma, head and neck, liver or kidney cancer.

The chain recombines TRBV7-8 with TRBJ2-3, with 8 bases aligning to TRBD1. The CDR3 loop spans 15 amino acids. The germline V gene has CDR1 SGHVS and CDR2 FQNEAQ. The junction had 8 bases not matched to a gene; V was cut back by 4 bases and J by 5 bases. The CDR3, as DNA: TGTGCCAGCAGCTCCCCCAGGGGGCGGGGAGATACGCAGTATTTT. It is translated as CASSSPRGRGDTQYF.

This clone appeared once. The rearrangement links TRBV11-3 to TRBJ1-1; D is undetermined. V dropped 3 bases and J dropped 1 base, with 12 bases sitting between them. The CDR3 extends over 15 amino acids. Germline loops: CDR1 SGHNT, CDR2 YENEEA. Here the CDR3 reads CASSFSGSGNTEAFF. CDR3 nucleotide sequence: TGTGCCAGCAGCTTTTCAGGTAGTGGGAACACTGAAGCTTTCTTT.

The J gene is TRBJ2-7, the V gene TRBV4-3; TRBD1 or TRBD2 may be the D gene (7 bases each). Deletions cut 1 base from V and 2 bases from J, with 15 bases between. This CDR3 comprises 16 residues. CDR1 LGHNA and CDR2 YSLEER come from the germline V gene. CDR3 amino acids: CASSQGGGTVTYEQYF. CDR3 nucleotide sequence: TGCGCCAGCAGCCAAGGGGGGGGGACAGTGACCTACGAGCAGTACTTC.

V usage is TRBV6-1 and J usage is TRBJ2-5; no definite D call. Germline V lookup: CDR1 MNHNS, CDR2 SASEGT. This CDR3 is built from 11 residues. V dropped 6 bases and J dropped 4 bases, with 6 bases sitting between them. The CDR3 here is CASSTRETQYF. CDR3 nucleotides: TGTGCCAGCAGCACGAGAGAGACCCAGTACTTC.

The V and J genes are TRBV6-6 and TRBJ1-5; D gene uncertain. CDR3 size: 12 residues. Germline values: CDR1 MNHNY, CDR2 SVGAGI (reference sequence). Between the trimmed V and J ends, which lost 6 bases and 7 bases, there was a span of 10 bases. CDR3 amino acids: CASSPWGQPQHF. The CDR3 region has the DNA TGTGCCAGCAGCCCCTGGGGACAGCCCCAGCATTTT.

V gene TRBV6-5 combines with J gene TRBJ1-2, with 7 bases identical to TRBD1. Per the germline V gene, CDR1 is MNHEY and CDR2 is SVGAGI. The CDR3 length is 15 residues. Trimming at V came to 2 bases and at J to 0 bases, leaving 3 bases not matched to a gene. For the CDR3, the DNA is TGTGCCAGCAGTTACGCCGGGACAGCTAACTATGGCTACACCTTC. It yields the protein CASSYAGTANYGYTF.

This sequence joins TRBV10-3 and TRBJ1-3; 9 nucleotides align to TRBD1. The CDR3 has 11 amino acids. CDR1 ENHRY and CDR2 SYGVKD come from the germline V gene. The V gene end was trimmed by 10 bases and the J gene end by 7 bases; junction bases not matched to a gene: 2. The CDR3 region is CATGTGNTIYF. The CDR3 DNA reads TGTGCCACCGGGACAGGGAACACCATATATTTT.

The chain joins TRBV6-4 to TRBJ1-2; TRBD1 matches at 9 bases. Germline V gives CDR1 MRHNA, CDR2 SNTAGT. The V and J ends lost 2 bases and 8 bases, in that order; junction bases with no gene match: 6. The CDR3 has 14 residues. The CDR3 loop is CASSDRDRAGGYTF. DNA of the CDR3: TGTGCCAGCAGTGACCGGGACAGGGCTGGGGGCTACACCTTC.